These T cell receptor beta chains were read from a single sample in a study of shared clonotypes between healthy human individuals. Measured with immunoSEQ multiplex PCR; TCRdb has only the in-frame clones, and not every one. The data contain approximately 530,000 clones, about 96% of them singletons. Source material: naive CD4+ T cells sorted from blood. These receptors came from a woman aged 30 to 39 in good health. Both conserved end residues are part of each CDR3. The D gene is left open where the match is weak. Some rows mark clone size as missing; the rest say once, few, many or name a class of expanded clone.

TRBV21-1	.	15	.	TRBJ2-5	.	CASSKAVASGIEQYF
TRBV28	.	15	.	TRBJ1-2	TGTGCCAGCAGTTTTCCGGGGCAAGATAACTATGGCTACACCTTC	CASSFPGQDNYGYTF
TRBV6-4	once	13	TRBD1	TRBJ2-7	TGTGCCACCCATCCGGGACAGACCTACGAGCAGTACTTC	CATHPGQTYEQYF
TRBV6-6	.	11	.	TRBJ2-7	TGTGCCAGCAGTTATCGCGGTCAGGAGTACTTC	CASSYRGQEYF
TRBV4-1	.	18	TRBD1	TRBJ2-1	TGCGCCAGCAGCCCCAGCCGCGACGGGACAGGTACATACAATGAGCAGTTCTTC	CASSPSRDGTGTYNEQFF
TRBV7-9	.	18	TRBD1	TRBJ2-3	TGTGCCAGCAGCTTAGCACAATACAGGGGGCCCCTCAGGGATACGCAGTATTTT	CASSLAQYRGPLRDTQYF
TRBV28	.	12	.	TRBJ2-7	TGTGCCAGTTGTGAGGGGGGCTACGAGCAGTACTTC	CASCEGGYEQYF
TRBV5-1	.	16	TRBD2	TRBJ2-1	TGCGCCAGCAGCTTGATGCGACTAGCGGATGACAATGAGCAGTTCTTC	CASSLMRLADDNEQFF
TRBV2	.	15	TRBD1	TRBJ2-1	TGTGCCAGCAGGTCCTGGGACAGGGAGGCCCATGAGCAGTTCTTC	CASRSWDREAHEQFF
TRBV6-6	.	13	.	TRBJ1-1	TGTGCCAGCAGCACAGAACCGAACACTGAAGCTTTCTTT	CASSTEPNTEAFF
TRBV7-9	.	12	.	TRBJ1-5	TGTGCCAGCAGCTTAGTTGATCAGCCCCAGCATTTT	CASSLVDQPQHF
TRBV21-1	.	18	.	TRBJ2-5	TGTGCCAGCCTCCCTAGAGGGTTTTCTAGCGGGAGACCGGGGACCCAGTACTTC	CASLPRGFSSGRPGTQYF
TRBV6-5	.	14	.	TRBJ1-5	TGTGCCAGCAGCTCCCGGGACCGAGAGGCGCCCCAGCATTTT	CASSSRDREAPQHF
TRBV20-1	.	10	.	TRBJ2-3	TGCACGGTGGGCGCAGATACGCAGTATTTT	CTVGADTQYF
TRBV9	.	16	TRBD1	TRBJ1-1	TGTGCCAGCAGCCCAAGTGCCGGGACAGGTAGGACTGAAGCTTTCTTT	CASSPSAGTGRTEAFF
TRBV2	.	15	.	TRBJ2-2	TGTGCCAGCAGTCCGGGACCGTCGGACACCGGGGAGCTGTTTTTT	CASSPGPSDTGELFF
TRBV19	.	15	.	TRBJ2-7	TGTGCCACTACTCGGCGGGCGGGTCCTATCTACGAGCAGTACTTC	CATTRRAGPIYEQYF
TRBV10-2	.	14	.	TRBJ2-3	TGCGCCAGCAAAATCCGGGGAGCCACAGATACGCAGTATTTT	CASKIRGATDTQYF
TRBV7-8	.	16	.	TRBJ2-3	TGTGCCAGCAGCTTAGTTCCGGGCCAAGGCACAGATACGCAGTATTTT	CASSLVPGQGTDTQYF
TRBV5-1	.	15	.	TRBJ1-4	TGCGCCAGCAGCTTGGGGACCTGGGAAAATGAAAAACTGTTTTTT	CASSLGTWENEKLFF
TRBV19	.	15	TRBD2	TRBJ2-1	TGTGCCAGTAGTACCGGACTAGCGGGGAACAATGAGCAGTTCTTC	CASSTGLAGNNEQFF
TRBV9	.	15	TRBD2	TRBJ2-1	TGTGCCAGCAGCGATAGCGGGAGCTCCTACAATGAGCAGTTCTTC	CASSDSGSSYNEQFF
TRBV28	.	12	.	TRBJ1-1	TGTGCCAGCAGTGCCCAGAACACTGAAGCTTTCTTT	CASSAQNTEAFF
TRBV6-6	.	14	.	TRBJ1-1	TGTGCCAGCATCGGGGGCAGGGAACACACTGAAGCTTTCTTT	CASIGGREHTEAFF
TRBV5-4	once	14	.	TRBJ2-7	TGTGCCAGCAGCGCCGGACTCGATTCCTACGAGCAGTACTTC	CASSAGLDSYEQYF
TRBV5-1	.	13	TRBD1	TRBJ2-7	TGCGCCAGCAGCTTTGACAGGGTCAACGAGCAGTACTTC	CASSFDRVNEQYF
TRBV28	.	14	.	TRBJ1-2	TGTGCCAGCAGCCCGGTCAGTCGTATCTATGGCTACACCTTC	CASSPVSRIYGYTF
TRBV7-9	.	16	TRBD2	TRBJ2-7	TGTGCCAGCAGCCAGCCAAAGCGGGAGGGCCTTTACGAGCAGTACTTC	CASSQPKREGLYEQYF
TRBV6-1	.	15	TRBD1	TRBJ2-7	TGTGCCAGCAGTGAAAGGGGACAGGGGGCCTACGAGCAGTACTTC	CASSERGQGAYEQYF
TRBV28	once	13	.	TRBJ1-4	TGTGCCAGCAGGGGCCCCGGGAATGAAAAACTGTTTTTT	CASRGPGNEKLFF